A single sample gave rise to the 14 T cell receptor beta chains below, sequenced in a study of glioma-infiltrating T cells. Using RNA template, CDR3s of TCR alpha and beta were amplified with iRepertoire arm-PCR. TCRdb re-called the multiplex PCR reads through MiXCR, storing one row per CDR3 protein. This sample carries around 390,000 distinct CDR3 sequences, about two fifths of them seen once, and the ten largest clones take more than 10%. Material: glioma tissue, nonneoplastic brain tissue, or PBMCs (not recorded which). The receptor source for this set is a human donor with low-grade glioma or glioblastoma, undergoing nonglioma brain surgery, or in good health (not recorded which).

This clonotype was picked up many times. The chain combines TRBV27 with TRBJ2-7, with 10 positions matching TRBD1. Unmatched junction bases numbered 5, after V lost 6 bases and J lost 3 bases. Germline CDR1 is MNHEY and CDR2 is SMNVEV (reference sequence). The CDR3 length is 14 residues. This CDR3 reads CASSLRDRGYEQYF. CDR3 bases: TGTGCCAGCAGCCTCCGGGACAGGGGCTACGAGCAGTACTTC.

The V gene is TRBV10-3, the J gene TRBJ2-7; 12 nucleotides match TRBD2. V lost 10 bases, J lost 0 bases, and 16 bases stayed unmatched. CDR3 size: 18 residues. The germline V gene encodes CDR1 ENHRY and CDR2 SYGVKD. CDR3 DNA: TGTGCCACCCTACAACCAATTTCTAGCGGGAGGGCCTCCTACGAGCAGTACTTC. Translated: CATLQPISSGRASYEQYF.

The V gene is TRBV10-3, the J gene TRBJ2-5, with D possibly being TRBD2 (5 bases). The CDR3 is 14 amino acids. Germline values: CDR1 ENHRY, CDR2 SYGVKD. Trimming took 4 bases from V and 2 from J, leaving 11 bases between them. The CDR3 DNA follows: TGTGCCATCAGTGGGACTGGCAGTCAAGAGACCCAGTACTTC. Translation gives CAISGTGSQETQYF.

This chain uses TRBV12-3 or TRBV12-4 with TRBJ1-4; D may be TRBD1 (5 bases). V was clipped by 3 bases and J by 7 bases, with 15 bases between them. The CDR3 spans 15 residues. CDR3 loop: CASSFPRQGSEKLFF. CDR3 DNA: TGTGCCAGCAGTTTCCCACGGCAGGGAAGTGAAAAACTGTTTTTT.

Comments on this clonotype: Since a much larger clone is just one base distant, this may be a read error. The chain carries TRBV6-2 or TRBV6-3 and TRBJ1-1, with no clear D. CDR3 size: 15 residues. From germline, CDR1 is MNHEY and CDR2 SVGEGT. CDR3 region: CASKPPGDRNAEAFF. The CDR3 DNA is TGTGCCAGCAAACCGCCGGGAGATAGGAACGCTGAAGCTTTCTTT.

This clonotype was seen a handful of times. This chain joins TRBV11-3 and TRBJ2-3, with 7 nucleotides matching TRBD1. Germline V lookup: CDR1 SGHNT, CDR2 YENEEA. The CDR3 loop spans 15 amino acids. V lost 2 bases to trimming and J lost 2 bases; unmatched junction nucleotides: 4. The chain's CDR3 is CASSLRTGYTDTQYF. The CDR3 nucleotides read TGTGCCAGCAGCTTAAGGACAGGCTACACAGATACGCAGTATTTT. Variable domain in full (rest from reference TRBV11-3 and TRBJ2-3): EAGVVQSPRYKIIEKKQPVAFWCNPISGHNTLYWYLQNLGQGPELLIRYENEEAVDDSQLPKDRFSAERLKGVDSTLKIQPAELGDSAVYLCASSLRTGYTDTQYFGPGTRLTVL.

Of note for this clonotype: This may come from a read error, since a much larger clone is one base off. The chain is built from TRBV27 and TRBJ2-1, with D possibly TRBD2 on 6 matching bases. Germline assignment: CDR1 MNHEY and CDR2 SMNVEV (reference sequence). CDR3 length: 13 amino acids. DNA of the CDR3: TGTGCCAGCAGTTTATCGGCCGGCCGGGAGCAGCTCTTC. Amino acids: CASSLSAGREQLF.

The chain carries TRBV27 and TRBJ2-1; 11 bases line up with TRBD2. Germline lookup yields CDR1 MNHEY and CDR2 SMNVEV (reference sequence). V trimming: 0 bases; J trimming: 7 bases; junction bases outside the gene matches: 2. The CDR3 runs to 15 residues. CDR3 bases: TGTGCCAGCAGTTTATCGGGACTAGCGGTAAATGAGCAGTTCTTC. Its translation: CASSLSGLAVNEQFF.

This clonotype was recorded many times. The chain is built from TRBV4-3 and TRBJ2-7, with 10 bases lining up with TRBD2. With V trimmed by 8 bases and J by 5 bases, 9 bases remained unmatched. CDR3 size: 14 residues. Germline V lookup: CDR1 LGHNA, CDR2 YSLEER. The CDR3 nucleotides are TGCGCCAGCGGAGCGGGAGGGCCTGGGGACGAGCAGTACTTC. This gives the protein CASGAGGPGDEQYF.

The rearrangement uses TRBV5-4 and TRBJ2-7, with TRBD2 as a possible D gene (6 bases). The CDR3 runs to 14 residues. Trimming took off 0 bases at V and 5 bases at J, with 12 bases between the two ends. The germline CDR1 and CDR2 sequences are SGHNT and YYREEE (reference sequence). The CDR3 DNA sequence: TGTGCCAGCAGCTTGGCCGGGAGTTCCAACGAGCAGTACTTC. It translates to CASSLAGSSNEQYF.

This clonotype was seen many times. The chain combines TRBV28 with TRBJ1-5; TRBD1 aligns across 9 bases. The CDR3 spans 14 residues. The V segment lost 6 bases and the J segment 10 bases; nucleotides outside the gene matches: 10. CDR1 is MDHEN, CDR2 SYDVKM, per germline. CDR3 nucleotides: TGTGCCAGCAGCCGGACAGGGGAAGTAGGTCCCCAGCATTTT. It encodes CASSRTGEVGPQHF. The full variable domain, its missing parts supplied by reference TRBV28 and TRBJ1-5, is DVKVTQSSRYLVKRTGEKVFLECVQDMDHENMFWYRQDPGLGLRLIYFSYDVKMKEKGDIPEGYSVSREKKERFSLILESASTNQTSMYLCASSRTGEVGPQHFGDGTRLSIL.

There are a few counts of this clonotype. The chain links TRBV7-9 to TRBJ2-2, with unresolved D. The CDR3 loop spans 14 amino acids. Trimming shortened V by 5 bases and J by 4 bases, and 11 bases separated the two germline ends. Germline values: CDR1 SEHNR, CDR2 FQNEAQ (reference sequence). The CDR3 loop is CASSAQLATGELFF. The CDR3 DNA reads TGTGCCAGCAGCGCCCAGTTGGCCACCGGGGAGCTGTTTTTT.

The V and J genes are TRBV2 and TRBJ2-3; 9 nucleotides agree with TRBD1. Germline lookup yields CDR1 SNHLY and CDR2 FYNNEI. The CDR3 totals 14 residues. V dropped 5 bases and J dropped 4; count of bases not matched to a gene: 4. This CDR3 is CASSPDRGADTQYF. The CDR3 nucleotides are TGTGCCAGCAGTCCGGACAGGGGCGCAGATACGCAGTATTTT.

This clonotype was counted many times. The chain uses TRBV6-2 or TRBV6-3 and TRBJ1-2; TRBD1 is a possible D gene (6 bases). Between the trimmed V and J ends, which lost 6 bases and 1 base, there was a span of 15 bases. The V gene's germline CDR1 is MNHEY and CDR2 SVGEGT. This CDR3 comprises 15 residues. The CDR3 sequence is CASRPWDTLNYGYTF. The CDR3 DNA is TGTGCCAGCAGACCCTGGGACACTCTTAACTATGGCTACACCTTC.